Below are 5 T cell receptor beta chains sequenced from a single sample in a study of blood T cell repertoires in COVID-19. Here immunoSEQ multiplex PCR was the method, and the copy in TCRdb shows in-frame clones only, minus some. The table records about 310,000 clones, around 90% of them present only once. The sequenced sample was peripheral blood. The receptors come from a woman aged 25 to 45 with COVID-19, enrolled during active disease.

This clone was observed a handful of times. The CDR3 region is CASSDQAGGVREQFF. The CDR3 nucleotides are TGTGCCAGCAGTGACCAAGCGGGAGGGGTTAGAGAGCAGTTCTTC. The chain employs TRBV2 and TRBJ2-1; TRBD2 matches 10 bases. V was pared by 3 bases and J by 10 bases, with 9 bases of the junction left unmatched. The V gene's germline CDR1 is SNHLY and CDR2 FYNNEI. The CDR3 contains 15 residues.

The chain is built from TRBV12-3 or TRBV12-4 and TRBJ1-1; a possible D gene is TRBD1 (6 bases). The CDR3 consists of 13 residues. V lost 5 bases to trimming and J lost 8 bases, with 15 bases between them. The CDR3, as DNA: TGTGCCAGCAGTCCCTACTGGACAGAAGAAGCTTTCTTT. Translation gives CASSPYWTEEAFF.

CDR3 in amino acids: CASSSNADGTQYF. For the CDR3, the DNA is TGTGCCAGCAGCTCTAATGCTGATGGGACCCAGTACTTC. The rearrangement uses TRBV7-8 and TRBJ2-5; D remains unclear. Trimming pared 4 bases from V and 7 bases from J, leaving 13 bases between. The germline CDR1 and CDR2 sequences are SGHVS and FQNEAQ. CDR3 size: 13 residues.

This chain connects TRBV7-2 to TRBJ2-3; D perhaps matches TRBD1 (5 bases). The CDR3 consists of 15 residues. The V gene's germline CDR1 is SGHTA and CDR2 FQGNSA. V lost 1 base to trimming and J lost 2 bases, with 10 bases between them. CDR3 loop: CASSLGQGSTDTQYF. In DNA form, the CDR3 reads TGTGCCAGCAGCTTAGGGCAGGGCTCCACAGATACGCAGTATTTT.

This chain links TRBV11-2 with TRBJ1-1; perhaps TRBD1 as D (5 bases). The CDR3 spans 13 residues. V shed 3 bases and J shed 5 bases, with 10 bases lying between them. Germline V CDR1 and CDR2: SGHAT, FQNNGV. The CDR3 spells CASSFWKGTEAFF. CDR3 coding DNA: TGTGCCAGCAGCTTCTGGAAGGGGACTGAAGCTTTCTTT. The full variable domain, in which reference TRBV11-2 and TRBJ1-1 provide the parts outside the CDR3, is EAGVAQSPRYKIIEKRQSVAFWCNPISGHATLYWYQQILGQGPKLLIQFQNNGVVDDSQLPKDRFSAERLKGVDSTLKIQPAKLEDSAVYLCASSFWKGTEAFFGQGTRLTVV.